The clone carrying this T cell receptor beta chain was seen repeatedly, ten times or more. Its antigen is not known. Bone marrow was sampled from every patient at the time of active disease. The library was built from 400 ng RNA with molecular barcoded adaptors for alpha/delta and beta/gamma chains. A single record per CDR3 protein comes from TCRdb applying MiXCR to the reads. The sample has over 25,000 distinct CDR3 sequences; under 15% are singletons. The record originates from a study of read filtering for tumor transcriptome and immune sequencing. The V gene's germline CDR1 is SGHDN and CDR2 FVKESK. V lost 3 bases and J lost 8, with 11 bases in between. CDR3 length: 13 residues. Overall study results and limits: About four fifths of IR-seq clonotypes had a single read, yet these held about 3.6% of reads. Even smaller IR-seq throughput identified most shared clonotypes.

Sequencing was carried out using a population of CD138-negative cells sorted from bone marrow. The chain is built from TRBV14 and TRBJ2-1; D remains unclear. The source of this sequence is a donor aged 40 or older with multiple myeloma. The CDR3 sequence is CASSQVRRDEQFF. The CDR3 coding sequence is TGTGCCAGCAGCCAGGTTCGTAGGGATGAGCAGTTCTTC. The entire variable domain, with the rest obtained from reference TRBV14 and TRBJ2-1, is as follows: EAGVTQFPSHSVIEKGQTVTLRCDPISGHDNLYWYRRVMGKEIKFLLHFVKESKQDESGMPNNRFLAERTGGTYSTLKVQPAELEDSGVYFCASSQVRRDEQFFGPGTRLTVL.